This T cell receptor beta chain emerged from a study of Ad26.COV2.S vaccination and SARS-CoV-2 variants. Study findings and constraints: An underestimation of total T cell responses may have resulted from the TCR breadth and depth analyses. Measurement of non-spike TCR breadth gave similar results in vaccine and placebo recipients. Post-vaccination spike-specific CD8+ and CD4+ T cell responses reportedly had substantial breadth.

A word on this clone: The antigen remains undetermined.

Here immunoSEQ multiplex PCR was the method, and the copy in TCRdb shows in-frame clones only, minus some. The sample holds over 110,000 clones; around 86% are singletons and the top ten take around 5%. The sample here was peripheral blood, taken after recovery from COVID-19. The sequence came from a human donor who had recovered from COVID-19.

The CDR3 bases are TGTGCCAGCAGCTTTGGGGGGGCGGGTAACTATGGCTACACCTTC. Translation: CASSFGGAGNYGYTF. The chain combines TRBV11-2 with TRBJ1-2; possibly TRBD1 for D (6 bases). This CDR3 has 15 residues. V was trimmed by 3 bases and J by 1 base, leaving 12 bases between them. The germline V gene has CDR1 SGHAT and CDR2 FQNNGV. Filled out from reference TRBV11-2 and TRBJ1-2, the complete variable domain reads EAGVAQSPRYKIIEKRQSVAFWCNPISGHATLYWYQQILGQGPKLLIQFQNNGVVDDSQLPKDRFSAERLKGVDSTLKIQPAKLEDSAVYLCASSFGGAGNYGYTFGSGTRLTVV.